Each of the 14 T cell receptor beta chains below was sequenced from the same sample in a study of Ad26.COV2.S vaccination and SARS-CoV-2 variants. TCRdb's copy holds only in-frame clones and misses some; the assay was immunoSEQ multiplex PCR. This sample has 300,000 to 350,000 clones, with around 88% found just once. Noted treatment: 15 to 20 received Ad26.COV2.S at low or high dose, single or two shots; about 5 received placebo; per-sample allocation not given. After the first vaccine or placebo injection, samples were drawn on day 63. Material: peripheral blood, obtained in a trial of Ad26.COV2.S vaccine versus placebo. The receptors come from a person aged 18-60 years who received the Ad26.COV2.S COVID-19 vaccine or a placebo.

DNA of the CDR3: TGCGCCAGCAGCCAAGGAGGGGGCAGGGGATGGAGCACAGATACGCAGTATTTT. Translation gives CASSQGGGRGWSTDTQYF. V and J are TRBV4-1 and TRBJ2-3, with 7 nucleotides matching TRBD1. The germline CDR1 and CDR2 sequences are MGHRA and YSYEKL. The CDR3 is 18 residues long. The junction had 10 bases not matched to a gene; V was cut back by 1 base and J by 0 bases.

The gene calls are TRBV2 and TRBJ2-2; D is ambiguous. CDR1 SNHLY and CDR2 FYNNEI come from the germline V gene. This CDR3 spans 12 amino acids. V dropped 8 bases and J dropped 6 bases, with 10 bases sitting between them. Written as DNA, the CDR3 is TGTGCCAGCGGCTATTTGGCCGGGGAGCTGTTTTTT. It translates to CASGYLAGELFF.

The chain couples TRBV19 to TRBJ1-1, with D tentatively TRBD1 (6 bases). CDR1 LNHDA and CDR2 SQIVND come from the germline V gene (reference sequence). The CDR3 runs to 13 residues. V lost 2 bases and J 8 bases, leaving 12 bases between the germline ends. The CDR3 spells CASSIRRGTEAFF. In DNA form, the CDR3 reads TGTGCCAGTAGTATACGCCGTGGGACAGAAGCTTTCTTT. The entire variable domain, with the rest obtained from reference TRBV19 and TRBJ1-1, is as follows: DGGITQSPKYLFRKEGQNVTLSCEQNLNHDAMYWYRQDPGQGLRLIYYSQIVNDFQKGDIAEGYSVSREKKESFPLTVTSAQKNPTAFYLCASSIRRGTEAFFGQGTRLTVV.

A note on this clone: The sample carries other DNA sequences with the same CDR3. The V gene is TRBV11-2, the J gene TRBJ2-2; no firm D call. Germline assignment: CDR1 SGHAT and CDR2 FQNNGV. Trimming pared 3 bases from V and 4 bases from J, leaving 3 bases between. This CDR3 is 12 amino acids long. CDR3 sequence reads: CASSLGTGELFF. In nucleotides, the CDR3 is TGTGCCAGCAGCTTGGGCACCGGGGAGCTGTTTTTT.

The CDR3 DNA is TGTGCCAGCAGCCCAGGGAAAGGTGAGCAGTTCTTC. Its protein product is CASSPGKGEQFF. The chain combines TRBV27 with TRBJ2-1, with a weak D call TRBD1 (5 bases). V lost 6 bases, J lost 9 bases, and 12 bases lay in between. Germline assignment: CDR1 MNHEY and CDR2 SMNVEV (reference sequence). The CDR3 consists of 12 residues.

This clone was detected once. The chain employs TRBV27 and TRBJ2-7; no reliable D call. Germline V gene sequence: CDR1 MNHEY, CDR2 SMNVEV (reference sequence). CDR3 length: 12 amino acids. V gave up 4 bases and J gave up 0 bases, with 4 bases separating them. The CDR3 is CASSWSSYEQYF. CDR3 DNA sequence: TGTGCCAGCAGTTGGAGCTCCTACGAGCAGTACTTC.

This chain links TRBV29-1 with TRBJ1-5; the match to TRBD1 covers 7 bases. V gave up 5 bases and J gave up 2 bases; unmatched junction bases: 3. This CDR3 comprises 13 residues. From germline, CDR1 is SQVTM and CDR2 ANQGSEA. CDR3 loop: CSVRDRGNQPQHF. For the CDR3, the DNA is TGCAGCGTTCGGGACAGAGGCAATCAGCCCCAGCATTTT.

The table lists this clone with a count of one. The rearrangement uses TRBV27 and TRBJ2-3, with 7 bases matching TRBD2. CDR1 MNHEY and CDR2 SMNVEV come from the germline V gene (reference sequence). V dropped 7 bases and J dropped 6; count of bases not matched to a gene: 13. The length of the CDR3 is 15 residues. This CDR3 is CASKRGSGTIDTQYF. The CDR3 DNA reads TGTGCCAGCAAGAGAGGCAGCGGGACCATTGATACGCAGTATTTT.

The chain combines TRBV5-4 with TRBJ2-7; 9 bases match TRBD1. Per the germline V gene, CDR1 is SGHNT and CDR2 is YYREEE (reference sequence). This CDR3 comprises 13 residues. Trimming at V came to 5 bases and at J to 5 bases, leaving 5 bases not matched to a gene. CDR3 region: CASSSGTGNEQYF. The CDR3 region has the DNA TGTGCCAGCAGTTCAGGGACAGGGAACGAGCAGTACTTC.

This clone was seen once. This sequence joins TRBV6-2 or TRBV6-3 and TRBJ1-2, with 7 bases that match TRBD1. The germline V gene encodes CDR1 MNHEY and CDR2 SVGEGT. The CDR3 sequence is 13 residues long. The junction had 8 bases not matched to a gene; V was cut back by 5 bases and J by 8 bases. In DNA form, the CDR3 reads TGTGCCAGCAGTGGCGACAGGGTCCACGGCTACACCTTC. This encodes CASSGDRVHGYTF.

The chain is built from TRBV3-1 (or the pseudogene TRBV3-2) and TRBJ1-1; D gene unclear. The CDR3 has 17 residues. V was shortened by 0 bases and J by 1 base, with 15 bases between the two germline ends. Per germline, CDR1 LGHDT and CDR2 YNNKEL (reference sequence). The CDR3 DNA sequence: TGTGCCAGCAGCCAAGATCGCTTGGCCCGGTGGAACACTGAAGCTTTCTTT. Its translation: CASSQDRLARWNTEAFF.

The chain carries TRBV28 and TRBJ1-1; D is unclear. The CDR3 is 13 amino acids. V lost 3 bases and J lost 3, with 8 bases in between. The germline CDR1 and CDR2 sequences are MDHEN and SYDVKM. The CDR3 DNA reads TGTGCCAGCAGTTTGGCCTTAGACACTGAAGCTTTCTTT. It is translated as CASSLALDTEAFF.

The V call is TRBV18, the J call TRBJ2-4; D possibly corresponds to TRBD2 (6 bases). Germline assignment: CDR1 KGHSH and CDR2 LQKENI. V was pared by 3 bases and J by 11 bases, with 14 bases between. The CDR3 totals 13 residues. DNA for the CDR3: TGTGCCAGCTCACCGGCGGGGTTAGCCTTTCAGTACTTC. Its protein product is CASSPAGLAFQYF.

The chain links TRBV28 to TRBJ2-1, with TRBD2 identical over 12 bases. The CDR3 has 16 residues. J lost 3 bases, V lost 5 bases, and 5 bases had no gene match. Per germline, CDR1 MDHEN and CDR2 SYDVKM. CDR3 sequence: CASSTQTSGGYNEQFF. CDR3 bases: TGTGCCAGCAGTACGCAGACTAGCGGGGGCTACAATGAGCAGTTCTTC.